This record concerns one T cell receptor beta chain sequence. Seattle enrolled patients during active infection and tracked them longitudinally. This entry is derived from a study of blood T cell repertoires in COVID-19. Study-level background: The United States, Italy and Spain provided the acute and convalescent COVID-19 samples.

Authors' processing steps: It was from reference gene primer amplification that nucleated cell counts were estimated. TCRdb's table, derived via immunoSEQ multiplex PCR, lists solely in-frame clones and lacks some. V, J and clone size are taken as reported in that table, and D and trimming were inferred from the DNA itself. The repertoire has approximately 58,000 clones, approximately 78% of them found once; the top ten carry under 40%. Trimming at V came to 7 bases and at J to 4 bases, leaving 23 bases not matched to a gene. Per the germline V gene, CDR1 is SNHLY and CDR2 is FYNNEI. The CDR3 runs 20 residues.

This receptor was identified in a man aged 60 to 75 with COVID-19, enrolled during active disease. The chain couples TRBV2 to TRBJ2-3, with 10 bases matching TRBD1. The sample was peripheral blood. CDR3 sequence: CASISFRGQGDGGDPDTQYF. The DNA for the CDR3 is TGTGCCAGCATTTCGTTCCGCGGACAGGGGGACGGGGGAGACCCAGATACGCAGTATTTT.